Following are 27 T cell receptor beta chains from one sample sequenced in a study of radiation and T cells in renal cell carcinoma. Sequenced by immunoSEQ multiplex PCR; TCRdb stores in-frame clones only, minus some. Altogether about 83,000 clones are present, 70% to 90% being singletons, with the ten largest covering approximately 2.3%. Noted time point: blood 4 weeks post-SBRT, at nephrectomy. Treatment defined: 15 Gy SBRT to primary tumor, nephrectomy 4 weeks later. Sample: blood, taken from a patient whose treatment included radiotherapy and nephrectomy. The receptors shown here come from a woman aged 55-70 years with renal cell carcinoma.

This clone was picked up one time. The chain employs TRBV5-1 and TRBJ2-5; D uncertain. The CDR3 runs 13 residues. From germline, CDR1 is SGHRS and CDR2 YFSETQ. Trimming left V 3 bases short and J 0 bases short, with 6 bases between. The CDR3 DNA sequence: TGCGCCAGCAGCTGGCCGGACCAAGAGACCCAGTACTTC. It encodes CASSWPDQETQYF.

The chain recombines TRBV7-9 with TRBJ2-3, with 8 nucleotides matching TRBD1. V trimming: 5 bases; J trimming: 0 bases; junction bases outside the gene matches: 10. CDR3 length equals 17 residues. Germline CDR1 reads SEHNR; CDR2 reads FQNEAQ (reference sequence). The CDR3 reads CASSIGQGLQSTDTQYF. CDR3 nucleotide sequence: TGTGCCAGCAGCATAGGACAGGGCCTCCAGAGCACAGATACGCAGTATTTT.

This chain links TRBV5-4 with TRBJ2-5, with 7 positions matching TRBD2. The J call may be incorrect, as the DNA end agrees better with TRBJ2-7. This CDR3 has 13 residues. CDR1 and CDR2 from the germline V gene are SGHNT and YYREEE (reference sequence). CDR3 DNA: TGTGCCAGCAGCTTGGGACTAGCCAACGAGCAGTACTTC. Encoded protein: CASSLGLANEQYF.

This chain links TRBV5-5 with TRBJ1-1; D is uncertain. The V and J ends lost 7 bases and 0 bases respectively, with 13 bases between them. This CDR3 contains 14 residues. Germline values: CDR1 SGHKS, CDR2 YYEKEE (reference sequence). CDR3 bases: TGTGCCAGCGTCACGGTACCCATGAACACTGAAGCTTTCTTT. Translated, it gives CASVTVPMNTEAFF. The whole variable domain, filled in from reference TRBV5-5 and TRBJ1-1, reads DAGVTQSPTHLIKTRGQQVTLRCSPISGHKSVSWYQQVLGQGPQFIFQYYEKEERGRGNFPDRFSARQFPNYSSELNVNALLLGDSALYLCASVTVPMNTEAFFGQGTRLTVV.

The chain uses TRBV10-1 and TRBJ2-3; 12 nucleotides match TRBD2. The CDR3 has 15 amino acids. V lost 5 bases, J lost 9 bases, and 9 bases stayed unmatched. Germline CDR1 is WNHNN and CDR2 is SYGVQD (reference sequence). The CDR3 DNA reads as TGCGCCAGCAGTCTACTAGCGGGGGGTGAGGGGACGCAGTATTTT. Its protein product is CASSLLAGGEGTQYF.

This clone has a single count. The V and J genes are TRBV19 and TRBJ2-7; 8 bases align to TRBD1. The CDR3 runs 15 residues. The junction had 8 bases not matched to a gene; V was cut back by 4 bases and J by 3 bases. CDR1 is LNHDA, CDR2 SQIVND, per germline (reference sequence). The CDR3 DNA reads TGTGCCAGTAGTAGAGGACAGGGCATCGGCTACGAGCAGTACTTC. It yields the protein CASSRGQGIGYEQYF.

The CDR3 is CASRRGSMDSPLHF. As DNA, the CDR3 is TGTGCCAGCAGGAGAGGGAGTATGGATTCACCCCTCCACTTT. The rearrangement joins TRBV6-5 to TRBJ1-6, with D hard to call. The CDR3 sequence is 14 residues long. From germline, CDR1 is MNHEY and CDR2 SVGAGI. V was cut by 6 bases and J by 8 bases, with 14 bases left in between.

The V and J genes are TRBV5-1 and TRBJ1-1; no firm D call. Germline V gene data show CDR1 as SGHRS and CDR2 as YFSETQ. V shed 0 bases and J shed 2 bases, with 14 bases lying between them. The CDR3 consists of 16 residues. As DNA, the CDR3 is TGCGCCAGCAGCTTGGGGTCCGGAGGTGTTAACACTGAAGCTTTCTTT. Translated, it gives CASSLGSGGVNTEAFF.

The chain uses TRBV10-2 and TRBJ1-1, with D possibly TRBD1 on 6 matching bases. Deletions cut 6 bases from V and 8 bases from J, with 10 bases between. The CDR3 is made up of 11 amino acids. Germline values: CDR1 WSHSY, CDR2 SAAADI. This chain's CDR3 is CASRWGGEAFF. The CDR3 nucleotides read TGCGCCAGCAGGTGGGGGGGCGAAGCTTTCTTT.

The table lists this clone with a few counts. V usage is TRBV28 and J usage is TRBJ1-1; a possible D gene is TRBD1 (5 bases). Trimming shortened V by 7 bases and J by 0 bases, and 18 bases separated the two germline ends. Germline V gene sequence: CDR1 MDHEN, CDR2 SYDVKM. This CDR3 comprises 16 residues. This CDR3 reads CASTLGTHHLNTEAFF. The CDR3 region has the DNA TGTGCCAGCACCCTCGGGACTCATCACCTGAACACTGAAGCTTTCTTT.

The V and J genes are TRBV7-8 and TRBJ1-2, with 7 bases lining up with TRBD1. The CDR3 length is 14 residues. V was clipped by 2 bases and J by 3 bases; unmatched bases: 3. Germline V gene data show CDR1 as SGHVS and CDR2 as FQNEAQ. The CDR3: CASSLQGEDYGYTF. CDR3 bases: TGTGCCAGCAGCTTACAGGGGGAGGACTATGGCTACACCTTC.

V gene TRBV6-6 combines with J gene TRBJ2-4, with 11 nucleotides matching TRBD2. The CDR3 contains 15 residues. Per the germline V gene, CDR1 is MNHNY and CDR2 is SVGAGI (reference sequence). J was trimmed by 6 bases and V by 4 bases; bases with no gene match: 5. CDR3 DNA: TGTGCCAGCAGTTCTGGGACTAGCGGCTTAAACATTCAGTACTTC. Translated, it gives CASSSGTSGLNIQYF.

The V gene is TRBV5-8, the J gene TRBJ2-7, with 9 bases aligning to TRBD1. V shed 2 bases, J shed 6 bases, and the junction held 9 bases outside the gene matches. Per germline, CDR1 SGHTS and CDR2 YDEGEE. The CDR3 has 15 residues. The CDR3 sequence is CASSLLIQGAGEQYF. Written as DNA, the CDR3 is TGTGCCAGCAGCTTATTAATACAGGGGGCAGGCGAGCAGTACTTC. Together with reference TRBV5-8 and TRBJ2-7, the CDR3 gives the full variable domain: EAGVTQSPTHLIKTRGQQATLRCSPISGHTSVYWYQQALGLGLQFLLWYDEGEERNRGNFPPRFSGRQFPNYSSELNVNALELEDSALYLCASSLLIQGAGEQYFGPGTRLTVT.

J is TRBJ1-1 and V is TRBV28, with D unclear. V gave up 6 bases and J gave up 0 bases, with 11 bases separating them. The germline V gene has CDR1 MDHEN and CDR2 SYDVKM. The CDR3 contains 14 residues. The CDR3 sequence: CASRRDRLNTEAFF. CDR3 nucleotide sequence: TGTGCCAGCAGGCGAGACCGGCTGAACACTGAAGCTTTCTTT.

The chain uses TRBV6-6 and TRBJ1-4; D unclear. Germline assignment: CDR1 MNHNY and CDR2 SVGAGI (reference sequence). V was trimmed by 2 bases and J by 2 bases, leaving 9 bases between them. The CDR3 has 15 amino acids. For the CDR3, the DNA is TGTGCCAGCAGTTACGGAGGAATGACTAATGAAAAACTGTTTTTT. Its protein is CASSYGGMTNEKLFF.

V gene TRBV28 combines with J gene TRBJ1-2, with TRBD1 as a possible D gene (5 bases). The germline CDR1 and CDR2 sequences are MDHEN and SYDVKM. Trimming stripped 11 bases from V and 12 bases from J, with 10 bases between. This CDR3 spans 8 amino acids. CDR3 region: CASGEHTF. In nucleotides, the CDR3 is TGTGCCTCGGGGGAGCACACCTTC.

The genes are TRBV9 and TRBJ2-2; tentatively, D is TRBD1 (5 bases). Germline V lookup: CDR1 SGDLS, CDR2 YYNGEE. The CDR3 has 16 residues. V was pared by 0 bases and J by 2 bases, with 11 bases between. The CDR3 reads CASSVDMGPNTGELFF. The CDR3 DNA follows: TGTGCCAGCAGCGTAGACATGGGGCCAAACACCGGGGAGCTGTTTTTT.

This rearrangement joins TRBV4-3 to TRBJ1-2; the match to TRBD1 covers 8 bases. J gave up 6 bases and V 0 bases, and 6 bases lay outside the gene matches. CDR3 size: 15 residues. CDR1 and CDR2 from the germline V gene are LGHNA and YSLEER. The CDR3 is CASSQEKAGGDGYTF. The CDR3 coding sequence is TGCGCCAGCAGCCAAGAGAAGGCAGGGGGCGATGGCTACACCTTC.

A few counts support this clone. The chain recombines TRBV7-9 with TRBJ2-7; 10 nucleotides agree with TRBD2. V was pared by 4 bases and J by 1 base, with 10 bases of the junction left unmatched. Germline CDR1 and CDR2: SEHNR and FQNEAQ (reference sequence). This CDR3 is 17 amino acids long. CDR3 sequence (DNA): TGTGCCAGCAGCTCCACTAGCGGGGACATCGTTTCCTACGAGCAGTACTTC. Translated, it gives CASSSTSGDIVSYEQYF.

This clone was picked up a small number of times. This chain joins TRBV7-9 and TRBJ1-4; D gene uncertain. Trimming pared 6 bases from V and 6 bases from J, leaving 8 bases between. The length of the CDR3 is 12 residues. Looked up from germline, CDR1 is SEHNR and CDR2 is FQNEAQ (reference sequence). CDR3 DNA sequence: TGTGCCAGCAGGGATGCGGATGAAAAACTGTTTTTT. Translating gives CASRDADEKLFF. The full variable domain, rest sourced from reference TRBV7-9 and TRBJ1-4, is DTGVSQNPRHKITKRGQNVTFRCDPISEHNRLYWYRQTLGQGPEFLTYFQNEAQLEKSRLLSDRFSAERPKGSFSTLEIQRTEQGDSAMYLCASRDADEKLFFGSGTQLSVL.

CDR3 in DNA: TGCGCCAGCAGCTCCGCGACAGGGGGCAGGAATGAGCAGTTCTTC. Amino acid sequence: CASSSATGGRNEQFF. The chain links TRBV5-1 to TRBJ2-1, with 10 bases aligning to TRBD1. Germline-derived CDR1 and CDR2 are SGHRS and YFSETQ. This CDR3 comprises 15 residues. J gave up 7 bases and V 3 bases, and 7 bases lay outside the gene matches.

This clone came up a few times. V is TRBV9 and J is TRBJ1-4, with D hard to call. CDR1 and CDR2 (germline): SGDLS, YYNGEE. V gave up 0 bases and J gave up 5 bases, with 5 bases separating them. There are 13 residues in the CDR3. CDR3 amino acids: CASSVGGNEKLFF. For the CDR3, the DNA is TGTGCCAGCAGCGTAGGAGGGAATGAAAAACTGTTTTTT.

The chain links TRBV7-2 to TRBJ1-2; tentatively, D is TRBD1 (5 bases). CDR3 size: 13 residues. Germline CDR1 reads SGHTA; CDR2 reads FQGNSA. Deletions cut 5 bases from V and 6 bases from J, with 13 bases between. DNA for the CDR3: TGTGCCAGCAGCGAAGACAGTCGAGATGGCTACACCTTC. Its protein product is CASSEDSRDGYTF.

The chain links TRBV30 to TRBJ1-4; D is undetermined. Trimming took off 0 bases at V and 5 bases at J, with 10 bases between the two ends. CDR1 is GTSNPN, CDR2 SVGIG, per germline (reference sequence). The CDR3 runs 14 residues. CDR3 region: CAWSVSRKNEKLFF. In DNA form, the CDR3 reads TGTGCCTGGAGTGTATCCAGGAAAAATGAAAAACTGTTTTTT.

The chain has TRBV7-6 and TRBJ2-7; perhaps TRBD2 as D (6 bases). Germline loops: CDR1 SGHVS, CDR2 FNYEAQ. This CDR3 region has 16 residues. Trimming left V 1 base short and J 6 bases short, with 19 bases between. The CDR3 region has the DNA TGTGCCAGCAGCTTAGAGTCGGGGGTGGGGATCTCCGAGCAGTACTTC. This encodes CASSLESGVGISEQYF.

The genes are TRBV21-1 and TRBJ1-1. TRBV21-1 is marked as a pseudogene. The CDR3 is 16 amino acids. The CDR3 DNA reads as TGTGCCAGCAGCAAAGGTAGAAGGCGGCTGGACACTGAAGCTTTCTTT. This codes for CASSKGRRRLDTEAFF.

V and J are TRBV29-1 and TRBJ1-1, with D possibly being TRBD1 (6 bases). The CDR3 loop spans 12 amino acids. V was shortened by 7 bases and J by 5 bases, with 14 bases between the two germline ends. Germline V gene data show CDR1 as SQVTM and CDR2 as ANQGSEA. CDR3 loop: CSARTVGTEAFF. For the CDR3, the DNA is TGCAGCGCCCGGACAGTAGGAACTGAAGCTTTCTTT.